The 15 T cell receptor beta chains below all came from one sample that was sequenced in a study of T cells in Graves' hyperthyroidism and ophthalmopathy. Regions amplified from RNA transcripts were the TCR beta CDR3 regions. The primer set for the first-round RT-PCR of the TCR CDR3 was HTBI. TCRdb used MiXCR to reprocess the multiplex PCR reads, holding one entry per CDR3 protein. The table lists about 420,000 distinct CDR3 sequences, around a sixth of them singletons. Sample: blood. Receptors were obtained from a woman aged 18-29 years with Graves' hyperthyroidism.

In this sample, this clonotype turned up many times. This chain joins TRBV12-3 or TRBV12-4 and TRBJ1-1; D gene ambiguous. This CDR3 has 11 residues. Deletions cut 6 bases from V and 5 bases from J, with 7 bases between. CDR3 DNA sequence: TGTGCCAGCAGCCAGACGACTGAAGCTTTCTTT. This translates into CASSQTTEAFF.

About this clonotype: A much bigger clone sits one base away, suggesting this may be a read error. CDR3 loop: CASTSGGHDSYEQFF. DNA of the CDR3: TGTGCCAGCACTAGCGGGGGACACGACTCCTACGAGCAGTTCTTC. This rearrangement joins TRBV6-2 or TRBV6-3 to TRBJ2-7; 10 bases map to TRBD2. Matching the DNA end better, TRBJ2-1 makes the J call doubtful. The V gene's germline CDR1 is MNHEY and CDR2 SVGEGT. This CDR3 is 15 amino acids long.

This clonotype was seen more than once but under ten times. V is TRBV20-1 and J is TRBJ2-3; 14 nucleotides match TRBD2. The CDR3 totals 18 residues. Germline V gene lookup returns CDR1 DFQATT and CDR2 SNEGSKA (reference sequence). The V segment lost 3 bases and the J segment 0 bases; nucleotides outside the gene matches: 8. The CDR3 DNA reads as TGCAGTGCTAGCTTCGGACTAGCGGGGGGTACAAGCACAGATACGCAGTATTTT. Encoded protein: CSASFGLAGGTSTDTQYF.

This clonotype was found a few times. V is TRBV24-1 and J is TRBJ2-2, with 9 bases aligning to TRBD1. This CDR3 is built from 18 residues. Germline values: CDR1 KGHDR, CDR2 SFDVKD. The V segment lost 1 base and the J segment 5 bases; nucleotides outside the gene matches: 10. The CDR3 sequence: CATSDLATTGGVTGELFF. The CDR3 coding sequence is TGTGCCACCAGTGATTTAGCGACGACAGGGGGTGTAACCGGGGAGCTGTTTTTT.

The V gene is TRBV20-1, the J gene TRBJ1-1; D remains unclear. CDR3 length: 15 residues. The germline gives CDR1 DFQATT, CDR2 SNEGSKA (reference sequence). The V gene lost 0 bases and the J gene lost 0 bases, with 11 bases spanning the gap. Written as DNA, the CDR3 is TGCAGTGCTAGAGAAACCGAGGGTATGAACACTGAAGCTTTCTTT. As protein: CSARETEGMNTEAFF.

This clonotype came up a few times. CDR3 in amino acids: CASSRDYNEQFF. The CDR3 DNA sequence: TGCGCCAGCAGCCGGGACTACAATGAGCAGTTCTTC. This chain connects TRBV5-1 to TRBJ2-1; possibly TRBD2 for D (5 bases). This CDR3 contains 12 residues. Between the trimmed V and J ends, which lost 4 bases and 3 bases, there was a span of 5 bases. CDR1 is SGHRS, CDR2 YFSETQ, per germline. The full variable domain, rest sourced from reference TRBV5-1 and TRBJ2-1, is KAGVTQTPRYLIKTRGQQVTLSCSPISGHRSVSWYQQTPGQGLQFLFEYFSETQRNKGNFPGRFSGRQFSNSRSEMNVSTLELGDSALYLCASSRDYNEQFFGPGTRLTVL.

The V gene is TRBV7-9, the J gene TRBJ2-2, with 9 bases matching TRBD2. Germline-derived CDR1 and CDR2 are SEHNR and FQNEAQ (reference sequence). This CDR3 spans 16 amino acids. V lost 5 bases and J lost 6; bases outside the gene matches: 10. Here the CDR3 DNA reads TGTGCCAGCAGCCCGAGGAGCGGGGGGTCCCCCGGGGAGCTGTTTTTT. Amino acid sequence: CASSPRSGGSPGELFF.

This chain's CDR3 is CASSLVGAGAGGEKLFF. The CDR3 region has the DNA TGTGCCAGCAGCTTGGTCGGAGCAGGGGCGGGTGGTGAAAAACTGTTTTTT. The chain links TRBV5-6 to TRBJ1-4; D perhaps matches TRBD1 (6 bases). The CDR3 contains 17 residues. The V end lost 0 bases, the J end lost 7 bases, and 19 bases lay between the germline ends. Germline V CDR1 and CDR2: SGHDT, YYEEEE.

This clonotype came up a few times. The J gene is TRBJ2-1, the V gene TRBV13; D remains ambiguous. The CDR3 contains 12 residues. Germline CDR1 is PRHDT and CDR2 is FYEKMQ (reference sequence). Trimming removed 7 bases at V and 7 bases at J, with 11 bases between. In nucleotides, the CDR3 is TGTGCCAGCACCTCGACCGGAAATGAGCAGTTCTTC. Translation gives CASTSTGNEQFF.

The table lists this clonotype with many counts. V and J are TRBV7-9 and TRBJ2-1, with 9 bases matching TRBD1. The CDR3 is 13 amino acids. With 1 base clipped from V and 15 bases from J, the junction kept 7 bases outside the gene matches. Germline V gene data show CDR1 as SEHNR and CDR2 as FQNEAQ (reference sequence). The CDR3 DNA is TGTGCCAGCAGCTTAGAGGGGACAGGGTCCCCGTTCTTC. It codes for CASSLEGTGSPFF.

The chain recombines TRBV9 with TRBJ2-5, with 7 bases aligning to TRBD2. Germline values: CDR1 SGDLS, CDR2 YYNGEE. There are 15 residues in the CDR3. V was clipped by 3 bases and J by 5 bases; unmatched bases: 10. The CDR3 DNA reads TGTGCCAGCAGCGCCGAGGGGAGGGTTCACGAGACCCAGTACTTC. This encodes CASSAEGRVHETQYF.

V usage is TRBV6-1 and J usage is TRBJ1-2; tentatively, D is TRBD1 (5 bases). The V end was cut by 7 bases, the J end by 8 bases, with 11 bases between. The CDR3 consists of 11 residues. CDR1 and CDR2 (germline): MNHNS, SASEGT. The CDR3 here is CASTEGWGYTF. Here the CDR3 DNA reads TGTGCCAGCACCGAGGGGTGGGGCTACACCTTC.

This clonotype was found many times. J is TRBJ1-5 and V is TRBV27; D unresolved. Looked up from germline, CDR1 is MNHEY and CDR2 is SMNVEV (reference sequence). The ends were cut back, 6 bases at V and 1 base at J, with 10 bases in the middle. This CDR3 contains 14 residues. Written as DNA, the CDR3 is TGTGCCAGCAGGCCCTCACCGAGCAATCAGCCCCAGCATTTT. Protein product: CASRPSPSNQPQHF.

At least ten counts were recorded for this clonotype. The chain joins TRBV28 to TRBJ1-5; perhaps TRBD1 as D (5 bases). The CDR3 spans 16 residues. V was shortened by 8 bases and J by 6 bases, with 23 bases between the two germline ends. Germline CDR1 MDHEN, CDR2 SYDVKM. The CDR3 loop reads CASHYFGRDEGQPQHF. The CDR3 bases are TGTGCCAGCCACTATTTCGGCAGGGACGAAGGTCAGCCCCAGCATTTT.

This sequence joins TRBV15 and TRBJ2-7; D is uncertain. Germline CDR1 and CDR2: LNHNV and YYDKDF (reference sequence). This CDR3 contains 13 residues. Trimming took 1 base from V and 6 from J, leaving 10 bases between them. Written as DNA, the CDR3 is TGTGCCACCAGCAGAGTCTCATCGGGCGAGCAGTACTTC. The encoded protein is CATSRVSSGEQYF.